The entry below gives a single TCR beta chain sequence along with its context. Antigen specificity is unknown. The ends were cut back, 0 bases at V and 4 bases at J, with 9 bases in the middle. Germline CDR1 MGHDK, CDR2 SYGVNS. The CDR3 totals 15 residues. TCRdb keeps only in-frame clones here, not all; method: immunoSEQ multiplex PCR. The top ten hold about 45% of the sample, which has around 6,100 clones, about 70% seen once. The entry originates in a study of CD8 T cell repertoires and HIV-1 epitope variants. Study context: Control wells had CMV/EBV/flu peptides, negative Ebola AY9, or no peptide.

Study-level findings and limits: A handful of clonotypes recognized Nef KF9, one HW9, none TAALDMSHF.

The source is a male donor with HIV. The V gene is TRBV25-1, the J gene TRBJ2-2; possibly TRBD1 or TRBD2 for D (5 bases each). The material sequenced was cultured CD8+ T cells derived from PBMCs. Here the CDR3 reads CASSEYGDLTGELFF. In nucleotides, the CDR3 is TGTGCCAGCAGTGAATACGGGGACCTCACCGGGGAGCTGTTTTTT.